This T cell receptor (beta chain) came from a study of cytomegalovirus exposure and HLA in healthy donors. Findings and caveats of the study: Segments of the TCR beta V type were, in most cases, productive about 87% or about 30% of the time in an earlier analysis. TCR beta sequences numbering around 15,000 were associated with HLA alleles at 0.05 false discovery rate in a later analysis.

Of note for this clone: Its specificity is not known.

The primer mix had 60 Vbeta and 13 Jbeta primers. Profiling relied on immunoSEQ multiplex PCR, and the TCRdb table lists in-frame clones only, not all of them. The sample consists of about 190,000 clones, 75% to 90% of them appearing once. V shed 4 bases and J shed 3 bases, with 6 bases lying between them. This CDR3 has 12 residues. Germline-derived CDR1 and CDR2 are SGHKS and YYEKEE (reference sequence). The receptor's source is a boy between 10 and 17 years old in good health and CMV-seronegative. Sequencing was carried out using PBMCs. The V and J genes are TRBV5-5 and TRBJ2-3, with D tentatively TRBD1 (6 bases). CDR3: CASSGQTDTQYF. The CDR3 coding sequence is TGTGCCAGCAGCGGACAGACAGATACGCAGTATTTT.